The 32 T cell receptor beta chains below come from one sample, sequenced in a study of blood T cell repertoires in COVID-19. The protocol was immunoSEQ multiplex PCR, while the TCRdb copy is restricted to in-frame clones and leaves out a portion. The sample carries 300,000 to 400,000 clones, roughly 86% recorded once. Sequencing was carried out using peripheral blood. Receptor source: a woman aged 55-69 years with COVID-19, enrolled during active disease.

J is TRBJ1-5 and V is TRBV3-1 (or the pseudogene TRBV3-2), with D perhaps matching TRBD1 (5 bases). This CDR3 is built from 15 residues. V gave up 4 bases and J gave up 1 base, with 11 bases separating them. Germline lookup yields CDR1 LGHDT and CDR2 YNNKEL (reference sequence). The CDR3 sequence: CASSPKGQSNQPQHF. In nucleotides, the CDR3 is TGTGCCAGCAGCCCTAAGGGGCAGAGCAATCAGCCCCAGCATTTT.

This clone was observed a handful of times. The CDR3 spells CASSRRQGKVGNQPQHF. The CDR3 DNA sequence: TGTGCCAGCAGCCGAAGGCAGGGGAAGGTGGGCAATCAGCCCCAGCATTTT. The gene calls are TRBV2 and TRBJ1-5, with D possibly TRBD1 on 6 matching bases. Trimming took off 6 bases at V and 2 bases at J, with 20 bases between the two ends. The CDR3 is 17 amino acids. Per germline, CDR1 SNHLY and CDR2 FYNNEI.

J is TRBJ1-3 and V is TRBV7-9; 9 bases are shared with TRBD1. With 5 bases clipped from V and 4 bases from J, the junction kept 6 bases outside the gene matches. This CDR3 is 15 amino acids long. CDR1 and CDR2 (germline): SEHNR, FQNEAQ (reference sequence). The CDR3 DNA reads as TGTGCCAGCAGCCCCGACAGGGGGGGAGGAAACACCATATATTTT. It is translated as CASSPDRGGGNTIYF. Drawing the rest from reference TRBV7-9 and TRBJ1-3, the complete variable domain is DTGVSQNPRHKITKRGQNVTFRCDPISEHNRLYWYRQTLGQGPEFLTYFQNEAQLEKSRLLSDRFSAERPKGSFSTLEIQRTEQGDSAMYLCASSPDRGGGNTIYFGEGSWLTVV.

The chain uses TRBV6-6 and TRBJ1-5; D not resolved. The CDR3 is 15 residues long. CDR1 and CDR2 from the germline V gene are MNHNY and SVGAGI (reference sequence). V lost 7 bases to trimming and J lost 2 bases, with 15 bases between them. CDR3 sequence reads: CASTDGMLGNQPQHF. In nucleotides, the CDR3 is TGTGCCAGCACCGACGGGATGCTCGGCAATCAGCCCCAGCATTTT.

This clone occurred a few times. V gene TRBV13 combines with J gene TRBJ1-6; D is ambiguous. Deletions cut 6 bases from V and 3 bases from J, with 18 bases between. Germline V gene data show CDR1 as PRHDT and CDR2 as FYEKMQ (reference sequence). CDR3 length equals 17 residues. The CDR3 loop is CASSLSGGINYNSPLHF. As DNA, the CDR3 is TGTGCCAGCAGTTTGTCCGGCGGGATTAACTATAATTCACCCCTCCACTTT.

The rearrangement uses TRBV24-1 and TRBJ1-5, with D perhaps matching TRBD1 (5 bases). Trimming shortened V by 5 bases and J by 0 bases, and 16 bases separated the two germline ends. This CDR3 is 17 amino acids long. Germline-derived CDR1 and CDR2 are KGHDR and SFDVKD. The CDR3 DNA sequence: TGTGCCACCAGTGCCAATCGGGGGGAAGGTAGCAATCAGCCCCAGCATTTT. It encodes CATSANRGEGSNQPQHF.

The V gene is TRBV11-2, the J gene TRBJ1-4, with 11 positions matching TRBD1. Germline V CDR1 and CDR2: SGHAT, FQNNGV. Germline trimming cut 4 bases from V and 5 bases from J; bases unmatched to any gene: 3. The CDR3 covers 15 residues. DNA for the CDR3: TGTGCCAGCAGCTCGGACAGGGGGCTGAATGAAAAACTGTTTTTT. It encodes CASSSDRGLNEKLFF.

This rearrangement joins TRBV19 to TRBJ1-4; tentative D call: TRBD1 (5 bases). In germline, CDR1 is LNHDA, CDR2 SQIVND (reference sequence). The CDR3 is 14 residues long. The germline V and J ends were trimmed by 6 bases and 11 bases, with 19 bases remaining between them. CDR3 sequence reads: CASRADGGLRKLFF. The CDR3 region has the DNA TGTGCCAGTAGGGCGGACGGGGGATTGAGGAAACTGTTTTTT.

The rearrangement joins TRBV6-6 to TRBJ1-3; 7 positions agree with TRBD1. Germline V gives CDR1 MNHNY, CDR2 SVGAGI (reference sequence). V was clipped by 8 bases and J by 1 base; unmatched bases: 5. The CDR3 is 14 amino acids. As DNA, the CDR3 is TGTGCCAGCTCCTCAGGGGGGTCTGGAAACACCATATATTTT. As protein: CASSSGGSGNTIYF.

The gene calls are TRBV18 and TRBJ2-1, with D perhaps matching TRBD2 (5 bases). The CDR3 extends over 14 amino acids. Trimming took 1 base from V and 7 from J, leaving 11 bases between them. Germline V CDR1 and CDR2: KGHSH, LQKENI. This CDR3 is CASSPLPGENEQFF. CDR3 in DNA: TGTGCCAGCTCACCACTCCCTGGGGAGAATGAGCAGTTCTTC. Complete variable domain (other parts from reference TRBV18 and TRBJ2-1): NAGVMQNPRHLVRRRGQEARLRCSPMKGHSHVYWYRQLPEEGLKFMVYLQKENIIDESGMPKERFSAEFPKEGPSILRIQQVVRGDSAAYFCASSPLPGENEQFFGPGTRLTVL.

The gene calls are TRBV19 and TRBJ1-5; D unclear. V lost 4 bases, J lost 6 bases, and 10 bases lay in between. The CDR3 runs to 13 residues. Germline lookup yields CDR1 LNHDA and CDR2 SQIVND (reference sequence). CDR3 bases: TGTGCCAGTAGTAACCCCGGAGGTCAGCCCCAGCATTTT. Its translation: CASSNPGGQPQHF.

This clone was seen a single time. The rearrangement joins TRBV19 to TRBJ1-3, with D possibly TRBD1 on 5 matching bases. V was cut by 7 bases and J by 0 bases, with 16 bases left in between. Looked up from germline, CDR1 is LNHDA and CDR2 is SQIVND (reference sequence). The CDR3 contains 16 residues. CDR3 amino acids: CASKDSYTSSGNTIYF. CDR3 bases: TGTGCCAGTAAAGACAGTTACACATCCTCTGGAAACACCATATATTTT.

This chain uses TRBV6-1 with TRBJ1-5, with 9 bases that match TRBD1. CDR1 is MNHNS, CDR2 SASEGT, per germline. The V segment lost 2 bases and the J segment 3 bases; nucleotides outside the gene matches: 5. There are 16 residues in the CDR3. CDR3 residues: CASSEPGQGLNQPQHF. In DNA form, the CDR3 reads TGTGCCAGCAGTGAACCGGGACAGGGACTCAATCAGCCCCAGCATTTT.

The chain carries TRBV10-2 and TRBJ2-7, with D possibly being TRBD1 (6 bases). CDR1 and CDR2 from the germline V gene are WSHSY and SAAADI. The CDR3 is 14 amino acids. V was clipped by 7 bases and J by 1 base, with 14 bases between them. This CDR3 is CASTFTGQSYEQYF. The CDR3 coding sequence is TGCGCCAGCACCTTCACGGGACAATCCTACGAGCAGTACTTC.

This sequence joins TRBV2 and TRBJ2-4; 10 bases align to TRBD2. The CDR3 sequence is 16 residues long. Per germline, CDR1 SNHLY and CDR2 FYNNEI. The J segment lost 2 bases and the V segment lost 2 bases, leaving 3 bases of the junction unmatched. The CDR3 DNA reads TGTGCCAGCAGTGAAAATAGCGGGGGGCCCAAAAACATTCAGTACTTC. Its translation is CASSENSGGPKNIQYF.

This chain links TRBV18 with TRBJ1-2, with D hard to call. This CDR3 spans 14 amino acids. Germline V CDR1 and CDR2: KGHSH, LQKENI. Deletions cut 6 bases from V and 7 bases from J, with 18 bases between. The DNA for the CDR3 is TGTGCCAGCTCGCGCTCGGAGACCTTGGGTGGCTACACCTTC. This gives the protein CASSRSETLGGYTF.

Here the CDR3 DNA reads TGTGCCAGCCGGGCCCACGGGGAGTACAATGAGCAGTTCTTC. Residues: CASRAHGEYNEQFF. This sequence joins TRBV27 and TRBJ2-1; tentatively, D is TRBD2 (5 bases). This CDR3 contains 14 residues. From germline, CDR1 is MNHEY and CDR2 SMNVEV (reference sequence). The V and J ends lost 8 bases and 4 bases respectively, with 15 bases between them.

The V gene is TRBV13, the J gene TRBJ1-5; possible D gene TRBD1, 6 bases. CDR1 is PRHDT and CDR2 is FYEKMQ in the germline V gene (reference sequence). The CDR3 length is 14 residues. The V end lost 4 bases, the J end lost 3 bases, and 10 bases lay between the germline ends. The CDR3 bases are TGTGCCAGCAGCTCTGGACAGAACAATCAGCCCCAGCATTTT. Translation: CASSSGQNNQPQHF.

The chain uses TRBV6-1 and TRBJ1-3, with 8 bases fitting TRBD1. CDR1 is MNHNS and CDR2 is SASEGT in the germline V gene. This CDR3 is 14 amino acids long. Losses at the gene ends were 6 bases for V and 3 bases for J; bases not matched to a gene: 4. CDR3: CASSPTGVGNTIYF. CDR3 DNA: TGTGCCAGCAGCCCGACAGGGGTTGGAAACACCATATATTTT.

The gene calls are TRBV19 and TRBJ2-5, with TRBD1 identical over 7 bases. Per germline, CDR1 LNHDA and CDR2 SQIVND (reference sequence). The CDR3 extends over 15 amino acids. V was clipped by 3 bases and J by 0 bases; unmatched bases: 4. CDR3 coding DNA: TGTGCCAGTAGTATCCGGGGACAGTACCAAGAGACCCAGTACTTC. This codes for CASSIRGQYQETQYF.

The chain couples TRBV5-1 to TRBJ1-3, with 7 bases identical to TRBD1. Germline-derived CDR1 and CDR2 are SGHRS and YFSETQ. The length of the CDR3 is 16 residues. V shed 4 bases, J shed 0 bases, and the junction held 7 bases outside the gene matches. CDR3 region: CASSLGGGLSGNTIYF. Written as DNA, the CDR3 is TGCGCCAGCAGCCTAGGAGGGGGCCTCTCTGGAAACACCATATATTTT.

CDR3 DNA: TGTGCCAGCAGGGGGGGGTTCTACGAGCAGTACTTC. This translates into CASRGGFYEQYF. The J gene is TRBJ2-7, the V gene TRBV28, with 7 bases matching TRBD2. CDR3 length equals 12 residues. The ends lost 6 bases at V and 3 bases at J; junction bases unmatched: 2. Germline V CDR1 and CDR2: MDHEN, SYDVKM.

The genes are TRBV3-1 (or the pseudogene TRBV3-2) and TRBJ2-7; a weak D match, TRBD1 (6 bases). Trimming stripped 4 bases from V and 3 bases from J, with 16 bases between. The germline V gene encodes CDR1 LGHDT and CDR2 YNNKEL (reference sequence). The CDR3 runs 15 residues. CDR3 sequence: CASSRNRAQSYEQYF. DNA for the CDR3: TGTGCCAGCAGCCGTAACAGGGCCCAAAGCTACGAGCAGTACTTC.

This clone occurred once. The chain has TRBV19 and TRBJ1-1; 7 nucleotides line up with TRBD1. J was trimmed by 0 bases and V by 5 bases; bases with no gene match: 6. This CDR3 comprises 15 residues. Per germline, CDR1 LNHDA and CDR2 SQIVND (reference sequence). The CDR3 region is CASSSLQGLNTEAFF. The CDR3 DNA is TGTGCCAGTAGTTCCTTACAGGGGCTGAACACTGAAGCTTTCTTT.

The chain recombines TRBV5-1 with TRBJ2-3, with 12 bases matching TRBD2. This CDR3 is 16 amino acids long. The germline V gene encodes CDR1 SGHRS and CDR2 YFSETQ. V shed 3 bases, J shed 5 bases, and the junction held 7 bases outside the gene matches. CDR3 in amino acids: CASSYPSGGVGDTQYF. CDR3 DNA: TGCGCCAGCAGCTACCCTAGCGGGGGGGTTGGAGATACGCAGTATTTT. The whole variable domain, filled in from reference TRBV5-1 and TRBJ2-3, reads KAGVTQTPRYLIKTRGQQVTLSCSPISGHRSVSWYQQTPGQGLQFLFEYFSETQRNKGNFPGRFSGRQFSNSRSEMNVSTLELGDSALYLCASSYPSGGVGDTQYFGPGTRLTVL.

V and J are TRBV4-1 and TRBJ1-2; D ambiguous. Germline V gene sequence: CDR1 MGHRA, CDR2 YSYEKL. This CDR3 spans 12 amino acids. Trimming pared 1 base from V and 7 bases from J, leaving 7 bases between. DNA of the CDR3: TGCGCCAGCAGCCAAGCCGTAGCTGGCTACACCTTC. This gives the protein CASSQAVAGYTF.

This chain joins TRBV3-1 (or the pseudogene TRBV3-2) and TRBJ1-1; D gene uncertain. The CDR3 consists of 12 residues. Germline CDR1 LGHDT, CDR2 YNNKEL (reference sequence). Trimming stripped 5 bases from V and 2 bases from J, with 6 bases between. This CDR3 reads CASSRTNTEAFF. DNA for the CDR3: TGTGCCAGCAGCAGAACTAACACTGAAGCTTTCTTT.

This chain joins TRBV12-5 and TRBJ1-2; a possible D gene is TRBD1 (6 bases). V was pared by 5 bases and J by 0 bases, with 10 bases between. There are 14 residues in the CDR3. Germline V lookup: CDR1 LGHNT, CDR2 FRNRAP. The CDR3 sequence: CASGPDSSNYGYTF. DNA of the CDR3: TGTGCTAGTGGTCCGGACAGCTCTAACTATGGCTACACCTTC. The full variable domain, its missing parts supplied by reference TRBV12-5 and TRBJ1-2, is DARVTQTPRHKVTEMGQEVTMRCQPILGHNTVFWYRQTMMQGLELLAYFRNRAPLDDSGMPKDRFSAEMPDATLATLKIQPSEPRDSAVYFCASGPDSSNYGYTFGSGTRLTVV.

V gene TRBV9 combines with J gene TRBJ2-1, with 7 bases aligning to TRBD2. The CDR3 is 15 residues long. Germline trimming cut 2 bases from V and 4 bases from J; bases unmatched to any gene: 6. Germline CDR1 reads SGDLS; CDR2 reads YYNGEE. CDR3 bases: TGTGCCAGCAGCGTCACTAGCGAGATATACAATGAGCAGTTCTTC. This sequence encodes CASSVTSEIYNEQFF.

CDR3 nucleotides: TGTGCCAGCAGTTGGGGGGGTGGCTACACCTTC. Protein sequence: CASSWGGGYTF. The V and J genes are TRBV6-5 and TRBJ1-2; maybe TRBD1 (5 bases). This CDR3 spans 11 amino acids. The V and J ends lost 4 bases and 7 bases respectively, with 7 bases between them. Germline loops: CDR1 MNHEY, CDR2 SVGAGI.

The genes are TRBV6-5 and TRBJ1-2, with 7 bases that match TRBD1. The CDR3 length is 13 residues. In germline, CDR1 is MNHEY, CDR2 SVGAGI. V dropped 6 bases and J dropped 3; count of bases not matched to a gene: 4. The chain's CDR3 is CASRRGTDYGYTF. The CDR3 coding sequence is TGTGCCAGCAGGAGGGGGACAGACTATGGCTACACCTTC.

The CDR3 loop is CASRRPDRHSYNSPLHF. The CDR3 nucleotides are TGTGCAAGTCGCAGGCCGGACAGACACTCCTATAATTCACCCCTCCACTTT. The J gene is TRBJ1-6, the V gene TRBV12-2; no check of the table's D call, TRBD1, against the DNA was made. TRBV12-2 is noted as a pseudogene. This CDR3 spans 17 amino acids.